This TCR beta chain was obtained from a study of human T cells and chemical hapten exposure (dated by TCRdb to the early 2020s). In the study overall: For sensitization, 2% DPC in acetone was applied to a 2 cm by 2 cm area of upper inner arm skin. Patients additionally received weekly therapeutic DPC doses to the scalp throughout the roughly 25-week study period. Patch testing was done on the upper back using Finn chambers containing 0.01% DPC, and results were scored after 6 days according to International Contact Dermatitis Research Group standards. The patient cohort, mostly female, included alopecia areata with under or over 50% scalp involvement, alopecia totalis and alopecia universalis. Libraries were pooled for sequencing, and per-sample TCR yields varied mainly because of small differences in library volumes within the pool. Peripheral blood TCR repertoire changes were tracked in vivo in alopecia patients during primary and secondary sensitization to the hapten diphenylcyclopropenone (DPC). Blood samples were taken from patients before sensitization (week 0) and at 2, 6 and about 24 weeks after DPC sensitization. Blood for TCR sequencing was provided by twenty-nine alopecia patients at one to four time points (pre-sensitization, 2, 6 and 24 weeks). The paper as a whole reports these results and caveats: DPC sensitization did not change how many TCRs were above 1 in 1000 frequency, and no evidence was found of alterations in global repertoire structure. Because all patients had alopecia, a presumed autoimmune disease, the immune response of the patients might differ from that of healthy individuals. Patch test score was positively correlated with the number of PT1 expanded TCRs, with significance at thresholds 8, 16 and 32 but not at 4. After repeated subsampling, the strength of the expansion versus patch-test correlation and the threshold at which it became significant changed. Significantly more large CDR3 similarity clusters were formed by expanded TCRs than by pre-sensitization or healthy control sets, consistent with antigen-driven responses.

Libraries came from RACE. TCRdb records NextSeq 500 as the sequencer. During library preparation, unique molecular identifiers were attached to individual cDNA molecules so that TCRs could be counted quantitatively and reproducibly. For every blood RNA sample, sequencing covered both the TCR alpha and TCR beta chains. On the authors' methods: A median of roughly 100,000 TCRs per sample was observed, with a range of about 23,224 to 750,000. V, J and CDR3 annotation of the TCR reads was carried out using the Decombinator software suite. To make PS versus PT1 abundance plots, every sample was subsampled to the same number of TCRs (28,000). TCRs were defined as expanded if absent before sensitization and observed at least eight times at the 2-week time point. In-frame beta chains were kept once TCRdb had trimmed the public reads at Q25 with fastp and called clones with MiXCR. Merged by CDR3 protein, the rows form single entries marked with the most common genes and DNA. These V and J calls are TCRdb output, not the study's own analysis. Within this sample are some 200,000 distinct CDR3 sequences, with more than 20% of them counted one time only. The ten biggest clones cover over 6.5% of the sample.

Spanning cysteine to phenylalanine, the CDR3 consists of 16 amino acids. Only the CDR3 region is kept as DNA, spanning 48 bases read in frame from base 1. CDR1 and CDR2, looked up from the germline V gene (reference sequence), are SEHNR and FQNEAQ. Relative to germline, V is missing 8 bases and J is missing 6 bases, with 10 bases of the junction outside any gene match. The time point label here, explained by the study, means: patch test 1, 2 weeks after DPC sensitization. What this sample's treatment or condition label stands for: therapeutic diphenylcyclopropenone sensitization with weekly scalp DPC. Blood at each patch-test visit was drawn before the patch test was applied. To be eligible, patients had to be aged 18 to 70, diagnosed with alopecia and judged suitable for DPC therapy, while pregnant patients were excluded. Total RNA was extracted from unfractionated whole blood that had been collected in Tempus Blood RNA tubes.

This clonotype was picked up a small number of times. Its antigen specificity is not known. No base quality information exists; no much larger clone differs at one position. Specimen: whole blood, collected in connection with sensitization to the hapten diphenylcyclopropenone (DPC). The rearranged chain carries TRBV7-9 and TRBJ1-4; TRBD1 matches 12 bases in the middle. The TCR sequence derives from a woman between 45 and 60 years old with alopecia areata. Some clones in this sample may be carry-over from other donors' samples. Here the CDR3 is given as CASRRGDRGPDEKLFF. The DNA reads TGTGCCAGCCGACGTGGGGACAGGGGGCCGGATGAAAAACTGTTTTTT.